This T cell receptor beta chain was sequenced in a study of EBV T-cell therapy then PD-1 blockade in nasopharyngeal carcinoma. Here immunoSEQ multiplex PCR was the method, and the copy in TCRdb shows in-frame clones only, minus some. Among fewer than 25,000 clones, over 75% were seen once, and the ten largest hold roughly 28%. Trimming cost V 0 bases and J 8 bases, with 13 bases left between them. The CDR3 contains 14 residues. From germline, CDR1 is MNHNY and CDR2 SVGAGI (reference sequence). About this clone: Its antigen remains unknown.

Regarding treatment: AdE1-LMPpoly-expanded autologous EBV-specific T-cell therapy followed by anti-PD-1 nivolumab. Specimen: CD8+ T cells from blood, collected around day 58 from a patient whose treatment included autologous EBV-specific T cells and nivolumab. The chain joins TRBV6-6 to TRBJ1-2; D not certain. The receptor was isolated from a man in his forties or fifties with nasopharyngeal carcinoma. CDR3 nucleotide sequence: TGTGCCAGCAGTTACTCGGGCGTTTCGTTGGGCTACACCTTC. Encoded protein: CASSYSGVSLGYTF.